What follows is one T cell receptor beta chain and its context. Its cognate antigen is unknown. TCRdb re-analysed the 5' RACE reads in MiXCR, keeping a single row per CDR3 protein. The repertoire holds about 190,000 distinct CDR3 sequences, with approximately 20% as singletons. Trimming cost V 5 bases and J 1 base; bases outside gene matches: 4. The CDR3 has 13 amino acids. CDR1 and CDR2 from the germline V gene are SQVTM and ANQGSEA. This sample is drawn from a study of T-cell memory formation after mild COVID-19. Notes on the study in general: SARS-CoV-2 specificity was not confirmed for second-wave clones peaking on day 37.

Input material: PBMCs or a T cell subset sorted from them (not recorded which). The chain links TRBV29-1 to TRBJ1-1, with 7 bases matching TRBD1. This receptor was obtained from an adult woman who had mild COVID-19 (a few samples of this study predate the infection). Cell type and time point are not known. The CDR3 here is CSVSGQANTEAFF. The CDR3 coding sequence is TGCAGCGTTTCCGGACAGGCGAACACTGAAGCTTTCTTT.